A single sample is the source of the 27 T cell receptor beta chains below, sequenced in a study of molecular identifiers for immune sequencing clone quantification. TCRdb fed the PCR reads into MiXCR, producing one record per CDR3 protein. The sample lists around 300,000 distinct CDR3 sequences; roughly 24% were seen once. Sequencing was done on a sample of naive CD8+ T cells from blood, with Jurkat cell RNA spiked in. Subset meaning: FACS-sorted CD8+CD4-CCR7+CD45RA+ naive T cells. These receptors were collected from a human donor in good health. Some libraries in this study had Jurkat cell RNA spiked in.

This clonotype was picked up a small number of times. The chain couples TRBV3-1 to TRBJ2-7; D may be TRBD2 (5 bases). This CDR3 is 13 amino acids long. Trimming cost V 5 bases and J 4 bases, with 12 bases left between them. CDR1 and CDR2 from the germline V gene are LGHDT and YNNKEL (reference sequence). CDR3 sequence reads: CASSGVAWYEQYF. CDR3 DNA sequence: TGTGCCAGCAGCGGAGTAGCGTGGTACGAGCAGTACTTC.

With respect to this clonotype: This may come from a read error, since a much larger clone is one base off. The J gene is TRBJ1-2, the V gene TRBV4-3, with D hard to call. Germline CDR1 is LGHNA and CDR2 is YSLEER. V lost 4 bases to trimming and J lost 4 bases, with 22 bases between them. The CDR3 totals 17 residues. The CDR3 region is CASSPSTFFDVGYGYTF. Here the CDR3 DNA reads TGCGCCAGCAGCCCGTCCACGTTTTTCGACGTGGGCTATGGCTACACCTTC.

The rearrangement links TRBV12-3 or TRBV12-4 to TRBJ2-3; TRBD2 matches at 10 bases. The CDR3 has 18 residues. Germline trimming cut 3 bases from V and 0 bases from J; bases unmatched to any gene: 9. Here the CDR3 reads CASSFIAGGLPSTDTQYF. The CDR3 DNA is TGTGCCAGCAGTTTTATAGCGGGGGGTCTACCTAGCACAGATACGCAGTATTTT.

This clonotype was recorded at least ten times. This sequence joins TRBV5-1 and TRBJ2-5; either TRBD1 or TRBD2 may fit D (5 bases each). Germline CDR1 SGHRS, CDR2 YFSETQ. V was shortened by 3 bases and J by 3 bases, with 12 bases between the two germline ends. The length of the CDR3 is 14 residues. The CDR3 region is CASSSGTNKETQYF. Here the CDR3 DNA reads TGCGCCAGCAGCTCCGGGACGAATAAAGAGACCCAGTACTTC. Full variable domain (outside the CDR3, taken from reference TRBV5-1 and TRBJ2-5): KAGVTQTPRYLIKTRGQQVTLSCSPISGHRSVSWYQQTPGQGLQFLFEYFSETQRNKGNFPGRFSGRQFSNSRSEMNVSTLELGDSALYLCASSSGTNKETQYFGPGTRLLVL.

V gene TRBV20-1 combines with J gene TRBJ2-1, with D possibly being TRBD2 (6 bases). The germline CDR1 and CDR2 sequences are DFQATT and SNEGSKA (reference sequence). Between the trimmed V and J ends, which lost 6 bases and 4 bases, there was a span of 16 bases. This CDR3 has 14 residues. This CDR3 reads CSARVWGEYNEQFF. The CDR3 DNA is TGCAGTGCCAGGGTATGGGGGGAGTACAATGAGCAGTTCTTC.

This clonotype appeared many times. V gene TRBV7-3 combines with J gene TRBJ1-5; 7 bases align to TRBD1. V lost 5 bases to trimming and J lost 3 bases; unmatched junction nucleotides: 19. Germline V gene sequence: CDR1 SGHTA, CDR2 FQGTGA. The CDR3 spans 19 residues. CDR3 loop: CASSPNGEGQERYNQPQHF. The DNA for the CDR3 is TGTGCCAGCAGCCCAAATGGGGAAGGACAGGAGCGATACAATCAGCCCCAGCATTTT. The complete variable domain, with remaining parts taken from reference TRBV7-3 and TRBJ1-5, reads GAGVSQTPSNKVTEKGKYVELRCDPISGHTALYWYRQSLGQGPEFLIYFQGTGAADDSGLPNDRFFAVRPEGSVSTLKIQRTERGDSAVYLCASSPNGEGQERYNQPQHFGDGTRLSIL.

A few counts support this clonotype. Here the CDR3 DNA reads TGCAGTGCTCGGACAGGGGTGGCGTCCTATAATTCACCCCTCCACTTT. Translated, it gives CSARTGVASYNSPLHF. J is TRBJ1-6 and V is TRBV20-1, with 9 nucleotides matching TRBD1. The CDR3 runs to 16 residues. Germline CDR1 DFQATT, CDR2 SNEGSKA (reference sequence). The V and J ends lost 5 bases and 1 base, in that order; junction bases with no gene match: 6.

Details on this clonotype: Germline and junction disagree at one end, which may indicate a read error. The CDR3 bases are TGCGCCCGCAGCCCACCAATGGGCCAGAGCGAAGCTTTCTTT. This sequence encodes CARSPPMGQSEAFF. This sequence joins TRBV5-1 and TRBJ1-1; D is unresolved. This CDR3 is 14 amino acids long. The V gene's germline CDR1 is SGHRS and CDR2 YFSETQ.

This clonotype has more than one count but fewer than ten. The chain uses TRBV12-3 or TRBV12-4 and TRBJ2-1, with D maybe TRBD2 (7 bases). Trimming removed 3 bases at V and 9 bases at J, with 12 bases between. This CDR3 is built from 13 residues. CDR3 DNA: TGTGCCAGCAGTTTTGGGGGGGCGAGTGAGCAGTTCTTC. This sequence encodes CASSFGGASEQFF.

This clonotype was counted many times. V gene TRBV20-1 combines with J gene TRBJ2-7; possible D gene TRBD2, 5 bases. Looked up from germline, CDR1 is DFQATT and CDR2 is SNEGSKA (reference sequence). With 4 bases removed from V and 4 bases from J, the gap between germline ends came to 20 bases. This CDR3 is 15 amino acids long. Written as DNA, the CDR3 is TGCAGTGCTAAACCCAGCGGTAGAGCGGTATACGAGCAGTACTTC. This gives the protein CSAKPSGRAVYEQYF.

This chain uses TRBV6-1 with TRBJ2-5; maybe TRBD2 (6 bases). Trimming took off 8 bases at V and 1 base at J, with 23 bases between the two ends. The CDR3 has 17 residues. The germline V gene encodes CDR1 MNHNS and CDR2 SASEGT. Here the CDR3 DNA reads TGTGCCAGCTTTGTACACCCCACGGGAGTCCCCCAAGAGACCCAGTACTTC. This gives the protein CASFVHPTGVPQETQYF.

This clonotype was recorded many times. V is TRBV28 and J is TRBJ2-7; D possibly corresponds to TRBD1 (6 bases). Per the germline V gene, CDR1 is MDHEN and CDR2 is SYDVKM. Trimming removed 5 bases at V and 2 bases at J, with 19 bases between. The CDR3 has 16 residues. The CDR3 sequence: CASSHPGHPTPYEQYF. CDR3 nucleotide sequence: TGTGCCAGCAGTCATCCGGGACACCCGACCCCCTACGAGCAGTACTTC.

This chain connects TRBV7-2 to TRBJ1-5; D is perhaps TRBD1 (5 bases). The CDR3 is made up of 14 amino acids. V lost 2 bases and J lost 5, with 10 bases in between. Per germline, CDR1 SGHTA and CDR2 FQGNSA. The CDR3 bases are TGTGCCAGCAGCTTATGGGGGATCGATCAGCCCCAGCATTTT. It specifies CASSLWGIDQPQHF.

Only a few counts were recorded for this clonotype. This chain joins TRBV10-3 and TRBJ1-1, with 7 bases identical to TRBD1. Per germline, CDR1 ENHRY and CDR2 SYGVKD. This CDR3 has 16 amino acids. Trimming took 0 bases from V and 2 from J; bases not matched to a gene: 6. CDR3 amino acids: CAISESLQGINTEAFF. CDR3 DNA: TGTGCCATCAGTGAGTCGTTACAGGGGATTAACACTGAAGCTTTCTTT.

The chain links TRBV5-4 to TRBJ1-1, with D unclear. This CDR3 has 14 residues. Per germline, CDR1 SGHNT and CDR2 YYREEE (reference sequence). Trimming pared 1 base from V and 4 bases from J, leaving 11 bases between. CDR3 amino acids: CASSLFSIPTEAFF. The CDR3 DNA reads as TGTGCCAGCAGCTTGTTCTCAATCCCCACTGAAGCTTTCTTT.

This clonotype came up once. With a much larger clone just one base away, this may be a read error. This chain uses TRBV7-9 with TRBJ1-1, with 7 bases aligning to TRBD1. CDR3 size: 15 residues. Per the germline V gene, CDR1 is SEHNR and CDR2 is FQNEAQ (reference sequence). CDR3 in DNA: TGTGCCGGCAGCTTCAGACAGGGTGTGTTCTCTGAAGCTTTCTTT. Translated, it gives CAGSFRQGVFSEAFF.

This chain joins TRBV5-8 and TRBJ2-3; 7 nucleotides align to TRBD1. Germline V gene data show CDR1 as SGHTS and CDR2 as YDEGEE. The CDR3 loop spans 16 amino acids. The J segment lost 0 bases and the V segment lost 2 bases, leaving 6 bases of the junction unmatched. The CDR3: CASSLGQAASTDTQYF. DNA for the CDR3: TGTGCCAGCAGCTTAGGACAGGCGGCTAGCACAGATACGCAGTATTTT. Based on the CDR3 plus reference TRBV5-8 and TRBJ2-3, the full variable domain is EAGVTQSPTHLIKTRGQQATLRCSPISGHTSVYWYQQALGLGLQFLLWYDEGEERNRGNFPPRFSGRQFPNYSSELNVNALELEDSALYLCASSLGQAASTDTQYFGPGTRLTVL.

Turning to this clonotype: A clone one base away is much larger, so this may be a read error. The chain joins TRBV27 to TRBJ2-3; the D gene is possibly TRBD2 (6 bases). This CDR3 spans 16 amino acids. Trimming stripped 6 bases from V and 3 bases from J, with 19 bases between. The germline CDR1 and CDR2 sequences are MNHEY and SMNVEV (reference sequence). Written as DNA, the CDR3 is TGTGCCAGCAGACCCACAGCGGGCCCTTTTACAGATACGCAGTATTTT. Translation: CASRPTAGPFTDTQYF.

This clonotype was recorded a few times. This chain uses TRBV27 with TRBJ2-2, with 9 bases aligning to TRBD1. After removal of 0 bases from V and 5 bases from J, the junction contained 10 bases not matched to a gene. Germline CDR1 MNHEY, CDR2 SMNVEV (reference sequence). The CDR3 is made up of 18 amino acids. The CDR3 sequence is CASSLSSGGGQGTGELFF. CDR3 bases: TGTGCCAGCAGTTTATCGAGTGGGGGGGGACAGGGAACCGGGGAGCTGTTTTTT.

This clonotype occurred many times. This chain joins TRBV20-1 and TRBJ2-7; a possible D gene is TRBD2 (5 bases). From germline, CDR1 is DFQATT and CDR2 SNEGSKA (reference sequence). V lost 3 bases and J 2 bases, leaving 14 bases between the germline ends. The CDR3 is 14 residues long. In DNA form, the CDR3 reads TGCAGTGCTAGCGCTGCAGCGGTTACCTACGAGCAGTACTTC. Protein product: CSASAAAVTYEQYF.

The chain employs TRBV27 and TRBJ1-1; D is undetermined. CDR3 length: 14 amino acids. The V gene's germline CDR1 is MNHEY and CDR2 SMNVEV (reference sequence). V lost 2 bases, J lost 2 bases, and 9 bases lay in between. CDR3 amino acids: CASSLLGPNTEAFF. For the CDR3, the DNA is TGTGCCAGCAGTTTACTAGGGCCCAACACTGAAGCTTTCTTT.

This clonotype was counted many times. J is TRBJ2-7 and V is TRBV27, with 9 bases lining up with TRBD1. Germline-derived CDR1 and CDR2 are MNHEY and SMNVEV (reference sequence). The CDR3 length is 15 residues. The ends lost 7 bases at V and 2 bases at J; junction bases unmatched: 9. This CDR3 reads CASTVGTGRTYEQYF. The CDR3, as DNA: TGTGCCAGCACCGTGGGGACAGGGAGAACCTACGAGCAGTACTTC.

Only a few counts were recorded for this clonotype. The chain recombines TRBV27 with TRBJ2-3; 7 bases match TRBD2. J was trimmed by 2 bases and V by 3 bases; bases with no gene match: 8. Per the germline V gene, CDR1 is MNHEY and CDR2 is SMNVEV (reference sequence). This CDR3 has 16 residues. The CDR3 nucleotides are TGTGCCAGCAGTTTGCAGCTGGGACTATCCACAGATACGCAGTATTTT. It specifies CASSLQLGLSTDTQYF.

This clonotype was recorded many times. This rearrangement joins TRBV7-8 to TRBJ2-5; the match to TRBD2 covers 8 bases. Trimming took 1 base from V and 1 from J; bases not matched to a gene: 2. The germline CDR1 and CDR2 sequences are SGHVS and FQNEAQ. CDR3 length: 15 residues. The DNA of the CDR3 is TGTGCCAGCAGCTTAGTCGGGACTAGCCAAGAGACCCAGTACTTC. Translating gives CASSLVGTSQETQYF. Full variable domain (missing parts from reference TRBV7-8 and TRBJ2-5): GAGVSQSPRYKVAKRGQDVALRCDPISGHVSLFWYQQALGQGPEFLTYFQNEAQLDKSGLPSDRFFAERPEGSVSTLKIQRTQQEDSAVYLCASSLVGTSQETQYFGPGTRLLVL.

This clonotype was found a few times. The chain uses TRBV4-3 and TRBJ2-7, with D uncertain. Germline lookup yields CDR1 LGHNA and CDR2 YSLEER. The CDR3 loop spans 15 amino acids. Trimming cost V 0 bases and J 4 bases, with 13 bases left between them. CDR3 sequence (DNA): TGCGCCAGCAGCCAAGACTTAGTAATTTTTTACGAGCAGTACTTC. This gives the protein CASSQDLVIFYEQYF.

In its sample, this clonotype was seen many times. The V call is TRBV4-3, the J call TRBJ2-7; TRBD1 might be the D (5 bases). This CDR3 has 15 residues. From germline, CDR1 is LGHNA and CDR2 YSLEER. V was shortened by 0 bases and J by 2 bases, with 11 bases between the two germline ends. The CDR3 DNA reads TGCGCCAGCAGCCAAGATGGGGCAGAGCCCTACGAGCAGTACTTC. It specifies CASSQDGAEPYEQYF.

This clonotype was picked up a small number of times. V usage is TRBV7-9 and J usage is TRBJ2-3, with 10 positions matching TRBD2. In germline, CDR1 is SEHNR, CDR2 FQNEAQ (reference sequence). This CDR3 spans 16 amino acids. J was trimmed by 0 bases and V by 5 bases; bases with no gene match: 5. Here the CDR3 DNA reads TGTGCCAGCAGCCCAGGACTAGCGGAGAGCACAGATACGCAGTATTTT. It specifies CASSPGLAESTDTQYF.